This T cell receptor beta chain was sequenced during a study of molecular identifiers for immune sequencing clone quantification. Study-level results: Investigators reportedly could detect spiked Jurkat TCR RNA from one cell among around 930,000 naive cells. Highly expanded clone sizes could be underestimated by identical TCR molecules sharing a barcode. Clones above 20 RNA copies held over 98% of effector molecules, under 1% in naive cells.

This clonotype was observed many times. The antigen is not known. From the PCR reads, TCRdb called clonotypes with MiXCR, one entry per CDR3 protein. The sample lists about 300,000 distinct CDR3 sequences; around 21% were seen once. The CDR3 consists of 14 residues. Germline loops: CDR1 LGHNT, CDR2 FRNRAP. V was clipped by 1 base and J by 7 bases, with 10 bases between them. Material: naive CD8+ T cells from blood, with Jurkat cell RNA spiked in. Described subset: FACS-sorted CD8+CD4-CCR7+CD45RA+ naive T cells. This TCR was sampled from a human donor in good health. Some libraries in this study had Jurkat cell RNA spiked in. V gene TRBV12-5 combines with J gene TRBJ1-4, with no clear D. The CDR3 spells CASGLGVTFEKLFF. CDR3 in DNA: TGTGCTAGTGGTTTGGGGGTGACGTTTGAAAAACTGTTTTTT. The whole variable domain, remainder taken from reference TRBV12-5 and TRBJ1-4, is DARVTQTPRHKVTEMGQEVTMRCQPILGHNTVFWYRQTMMQGLELLAYFRNRAPLDDSGMPKDRFSAEMPDATLATLKIQPSEPRDSAVYFCASGLGVTFEKLFFGSGTQLSVL.